The 9 T cell receptor beta chains given below trace back to one sample, sequenced in a study of cytomegalovirus exposure and HLA in healthy donors. The study ran its PCR with 60 Vbeta and 13 Jbeta primers. Some clones are missing from TCRdb's copy, which holds only in-frame ones; the method was immunoSEQ multiplex PCR. The profile shows about 170,000 clones, roughly 85% of them singletons. Material: PBMCs. Receptor source: a boy younger than 10 in good health and CMV-seronegative.

The rearrangement joins TRBV28 to TRBJ2-5; TRBD2 might be the D (5 bases). V lost 5 bases, J lost 1 base, and 14 bases lay in between. CDR1 is MDHEN and CDR2 is SYDVKM in the germline V gene. The CDR3 has 15 residues. The CDR3 loop reads CASSVPEGGQETQYF. CDR3 DNA sequence: TGTGCCAGCAGTGTCCCTGAGGGTGGCCAAGAGACCCAGTACTTC.

The genes are TRBV6-1 and TRBJ1-1; D unclear. The V gene's germline CDR1 is MNHNS and CDR2 SASEGT. This CDR3 spans 14 amino acids. The V gene lost 2 bases and the J gene lost 1 base, with 8 bases spanning the gap. This CDR3 is CASSELTANTEAFF. The CDR3, as DNA: TGTGCCAGCAGTGAATTAACAGCGAACACTGAAGCTTTCTTT.

Concerning this clone itself: The same CDR3 is also encoded by other DNA sequences in this sample. The chain is built from TRBV20-1 and TRBJ2-7; D perhaps matches TRBD1 (6 bases). CDR3 length: 11 amino acids. V dropped 5 bases and J dropped 3 bases, with 8 bases sitting between them. CDR1 and CDR2 from the germline V gene are DFQATT and SNEGSKA (reference sequence). In DNA, the CDR3 is TGCAGTGCTTCGACAGGCTACGAGCAGTACTTC. Translating it yields CSASTGYEQYF.

The J gene is TRBJ2-3, the V gene TRBV27; D might be TRBD1 (6 bases). Germline-derived CDR1 and CDR2 are MNHEY and SMNVEV (reference sequence). The CDR3 has 15 residues. Between the trimmed V and J ends, which lost 6 bases and 1 base, there was a span of 14 bases. The CDR3 sequence is CASSYRASGTDTQYF. The CDR3 DNA reads TGTGCCAGCAGCTACAGGGCTAGTGGCACAGATACGCAGTATTTT.

The V and J genes are TRBV28 and TRBJ2-7; 8 bases are shared with TRBD1. V gave up 9 bases and J gave up 9 bases; unmatched junction bases: 10. Germline CDR1 is MDHEN and CDR2 is SYDVKM. The CDR3 is 12 residues long. CDR3 in amino acids: CASTIGQGAQYF. The DNA for the CDR3 is TGTGCCAGTACTATCGGACAGGGCGCGCAGTACTTC.

CDR3 in amino acids: CSPLGPQPTGDEQFF. The CDR3, as DNA: TGCAGCCCACTAGGGCCCCAGCCTACTGGCGATGAGCAGTTCTTC. The chain employs TRBV29-1 and TRBJ2-1; tentatively, D is TRBD2 (5 bases). V lost 8 bases, J lost 8 bases, and 25 bases lay in between. The CDR3 consists of 15 residues. CDR1 is SQVTM and CDR2 is ANQGSEA in the germline V gene.

The V gene is TRBV5-6, the J gene TRBJ2-7, with TRBD1 matching over 8 bases. Germline assignment: CDR1 SGHDT and CDR2 YYEEEE. CDR3 length: 15 residues. Trimming took 0 bases from V and 4 from J; bases not matched to a gene: 6. CDR3 bases: TGTGCCAGCAGCTTGGGGGACAGGTCTCCGTACGAGCAGTACGTC. Amino acid sequence: CASSLGDRSPYEQYV.

V usage is TRBV11-2 and J usage is TRBJ2-2; D gene unclear. The V gene's germline CDR1 is SGHAT and CDR2 FQNNGV. V lost 0 bases and J 6 bases, leaving 11 bases between the germline ends. The CDR3 extends over 15 amino acids. For the CDR3, the DNA is TGTGCCAGCAGCTTAGACCCAGGAATGGCCGGGGAGCTGTTTTTT. Its translation is CASSLDPGMAGELFF.

The rearrangement joins TRBV5-1 to TRBJ2-2; 8 bases fit TRBD2. V gave up 6 bases and J gave up 0 bases; unmatched junction bases: 22. The CDR3 sequence is 21 residues long. Germline V gives CDR1 SGHRS, CDR2 YFSETQ. The CDR3 DNA reads TGCGCCAGCACCCCAAACTTTGTTAGCGGGGCGAGACTCGCGAACACCGGGGAGCTGTTTTTT. Protein product: CASTPNFVSGARLANTGELFF.